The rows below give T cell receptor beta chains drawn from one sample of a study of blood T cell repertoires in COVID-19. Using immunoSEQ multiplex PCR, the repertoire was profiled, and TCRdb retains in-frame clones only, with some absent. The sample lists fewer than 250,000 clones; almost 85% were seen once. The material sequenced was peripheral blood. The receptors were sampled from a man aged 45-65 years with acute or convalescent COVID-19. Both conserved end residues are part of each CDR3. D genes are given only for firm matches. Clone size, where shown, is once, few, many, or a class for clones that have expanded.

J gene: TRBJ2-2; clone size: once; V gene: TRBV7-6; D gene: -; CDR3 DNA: TGTGCCAGCAGCTACCGACAGACCTACACCGGGGAGCTGTTTTTT; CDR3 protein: CASSYRQTYTGELFF
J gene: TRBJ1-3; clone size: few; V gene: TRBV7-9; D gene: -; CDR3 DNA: TGTGCCAGCAGCCAAATTAGCTCTGGAAACACCATATATTTT; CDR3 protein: CASSQISSGNTIYF
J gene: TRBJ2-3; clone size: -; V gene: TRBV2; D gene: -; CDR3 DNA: TGTGCCAGCAGGGTCCGGGAAAGCACAGATACGCAGTATTTT; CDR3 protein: CASRVRESTDTQYF
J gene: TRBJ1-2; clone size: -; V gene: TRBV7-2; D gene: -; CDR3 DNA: TGTGCCAGCAGCCTACTCAGGGATAACTATGGCTACACCTTC; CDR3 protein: CASSLLRDNYGYTF
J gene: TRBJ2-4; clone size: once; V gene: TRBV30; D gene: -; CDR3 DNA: TGTGCCTGGAGGGACCTCTCAGGGGCAAAAAACATTCAGTACTTC; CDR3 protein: CAWRDLSGAKNIQYF
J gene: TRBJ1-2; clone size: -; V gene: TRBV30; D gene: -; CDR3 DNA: TGTGCCTGGAGTGGGGGTGGGGGAGCGACAGGCAACTATGGCTACACCTTC; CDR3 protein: CAWSGGGGATGNYGYTF
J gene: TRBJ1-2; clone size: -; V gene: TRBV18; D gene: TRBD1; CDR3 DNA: TGTGCCAGCTCACCAGGGACAGGGGATTCCCTGAGCTACACCTTC; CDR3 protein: CASSPGTGDSLSYTF
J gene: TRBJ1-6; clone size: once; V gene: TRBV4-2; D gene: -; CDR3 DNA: TGTGCCAGCAGCCAAGATATAGGGGATTTGGTCCTCCACTTT; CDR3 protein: CASSQDIGDLVLHF
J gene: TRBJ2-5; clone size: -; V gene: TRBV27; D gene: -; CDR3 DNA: TGTGCCAGCAGAAACAAGGGGCTCATACAGGGTCCCCCAGAGACCCAGTACTTC; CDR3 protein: CASRNKGLIQGPPETQYF
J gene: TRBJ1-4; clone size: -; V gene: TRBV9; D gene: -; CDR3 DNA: TGTGCCAGCAGCCCAACGGCAGGCCCTAATGAAAAACTGTTTTTT; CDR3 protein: CASSPTAGPNEKLFF
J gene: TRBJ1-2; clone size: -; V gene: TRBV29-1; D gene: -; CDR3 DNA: TGCAGCGTTGTGGGGGATGGGGGCGTCTATGGCTACACCTTC; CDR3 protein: CSVVGDGGVYGYTF
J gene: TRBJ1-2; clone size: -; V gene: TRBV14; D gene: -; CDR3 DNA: TGTGCCAGCAGCTACCACCCCCGTAGCGGCTACACCTTC; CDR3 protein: CASSYHPRSGYTF
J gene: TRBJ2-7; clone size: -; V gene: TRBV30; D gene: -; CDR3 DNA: TGTGCACATGGCCGGGAGCGCGAGCAGTACTTC; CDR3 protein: CAHGREREQYF
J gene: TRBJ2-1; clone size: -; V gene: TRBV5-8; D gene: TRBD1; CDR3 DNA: TGTGCCAGCAGCAAGGGGACAGGCCCCTACAATGAGCAGTTCTTC; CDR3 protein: CASSKGTGPYNEQFF
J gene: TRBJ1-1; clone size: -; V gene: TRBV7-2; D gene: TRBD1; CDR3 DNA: TGTGCCAGCAGCTATCGGGACAGGTACACTGAAGCTTTCTTT; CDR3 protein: CASSYRDRYTEAFF
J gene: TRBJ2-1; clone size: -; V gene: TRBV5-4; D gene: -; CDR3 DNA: TGTGCCAGCAGCTTGGCTCTAGAGGAGCAGTTCTTC; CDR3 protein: CASSLALEEQFF
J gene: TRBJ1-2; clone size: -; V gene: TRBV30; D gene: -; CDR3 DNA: TGTGCCTGGGACCAGGGGTTCTATGGCTACACCTTC; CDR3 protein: CAWDQGFYGYTF
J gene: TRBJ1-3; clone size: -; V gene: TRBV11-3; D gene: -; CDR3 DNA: TGTGCCAGCAGCCCCCAAGGTCAGCACTACTCTGGAAACACCATATATTTT; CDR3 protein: CASSPQGQHYSGNTIYF
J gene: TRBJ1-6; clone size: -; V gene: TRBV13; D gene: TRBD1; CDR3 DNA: TGTGCCAGCAGGGACAGGGCCGGCAATTCACCCCTCCACTTT; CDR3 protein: CASRDRAGNSPLHF
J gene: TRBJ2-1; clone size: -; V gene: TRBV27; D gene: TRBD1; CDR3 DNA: TGTGCCAGCAGTTTGATGGGACAGGGGTACAATGAGCAGTTCTTC; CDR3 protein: CASSLMGQGYNEQFF
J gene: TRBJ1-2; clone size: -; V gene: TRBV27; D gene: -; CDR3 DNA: TGTGCCAGCAGTTTTAGTTACTCAGGGAACTATGGCTACACCTTC; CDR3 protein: CASSFSYSGNYGYTF
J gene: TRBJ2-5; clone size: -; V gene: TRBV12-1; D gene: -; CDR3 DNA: TGTGCCAGCAGCTTAGCGACAGGGTCCTCCCAAGAGACCCAGTACTTC; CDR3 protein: CASSLATGSSQETQYF
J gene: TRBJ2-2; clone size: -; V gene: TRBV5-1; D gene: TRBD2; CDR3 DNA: TGCGCCAGCAGACTAGCGGGGAACAAAAAGGAGCTGTTTTTT; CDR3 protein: CASRLAGNKKELFF
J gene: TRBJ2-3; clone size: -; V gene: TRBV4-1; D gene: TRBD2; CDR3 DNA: TGCGCCAGCAGCCAAAGATCTAGCGGGAGAGGGGATACGCAGTATTTT; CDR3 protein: CASSQRSSGRGDTQYF
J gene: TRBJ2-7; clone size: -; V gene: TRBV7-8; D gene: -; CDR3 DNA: TGTGCCAGCAGCAGAAGGCTCCGAGACTACACTTACGAGCAGTACTTC; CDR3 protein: CASSRRLRDYTYEQYF
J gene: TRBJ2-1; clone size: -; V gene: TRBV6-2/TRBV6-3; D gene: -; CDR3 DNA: TGTGCCAGCAGTTACTCCTGGCTCTCTTACAATGAGCAGTTCTTC; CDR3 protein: CASSYSWLSYNEQFF
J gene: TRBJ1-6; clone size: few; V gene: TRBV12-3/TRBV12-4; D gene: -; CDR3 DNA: TGTGCCAGTGGACAGCTTTATAATTCACCCCTCCACTTT; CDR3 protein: CASGQLYNSPLHF
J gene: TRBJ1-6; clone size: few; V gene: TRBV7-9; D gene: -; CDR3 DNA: TGTGCCAGCAGCTTCGGACTGGGAAATTCACCCCTCCACTTT; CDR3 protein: CASSFGLGNSPLHF
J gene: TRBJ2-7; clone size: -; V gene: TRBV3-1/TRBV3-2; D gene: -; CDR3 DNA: TGTGCCAGCAGTACTGAGACAGAGCAGTACTTC; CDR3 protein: CASSTETEQYF
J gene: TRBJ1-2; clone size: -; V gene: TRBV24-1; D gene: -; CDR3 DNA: TGTGCCACCAGTGACAGAGACAGCCTCTATGGCTACACCTTC; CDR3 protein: CATSDRDSLYGYTF
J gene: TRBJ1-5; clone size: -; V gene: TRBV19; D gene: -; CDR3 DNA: TGTGCCAGTAGTATTGACATCCTACGACCCCAGCATTTT; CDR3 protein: CASSIDILRPQHF
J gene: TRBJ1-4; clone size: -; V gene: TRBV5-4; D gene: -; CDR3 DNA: TGTGCCAGCAGCCGGACAGTTGCAACTAATGAAAAACTGTTTTTT; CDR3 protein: CASSRTVATNEKLFF
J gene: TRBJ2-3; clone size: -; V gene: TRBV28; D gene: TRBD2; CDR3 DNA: TGTGCCAGCAGTTTTACTACGGGAGAACTAGCGGTTAGCACAGATACGCAGTATTTT; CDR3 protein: CASSFTTGELAVSTDTQYF
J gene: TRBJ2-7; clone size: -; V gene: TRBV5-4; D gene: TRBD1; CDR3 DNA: TGTGCCAGCAGCCCGCCGGGACAGGGTAACAACGAGCAGTACTTC; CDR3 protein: CASSPPGQGNNEQYF
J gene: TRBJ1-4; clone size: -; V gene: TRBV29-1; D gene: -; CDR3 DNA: TGCAGCGTTAAAACCGGGTCCGCAACTAATGAAAAACTGTTTTTT; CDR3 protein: CSVKTGSATNEKLFF
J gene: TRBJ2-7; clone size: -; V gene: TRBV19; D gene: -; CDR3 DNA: TGTGCCAGTAGTCCGGGGAGGTACGAGCAGTACTTC; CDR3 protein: CASSPGRYEQYF